Sequencing of this T cell receptor (beta chain) was carried out in a study of shared clonotypes between healthy human individuals. The V gene end was trimmed by 8 bases and the J gene end by 2 bases; junction bases not matched to a gene: 2. The CDR3 length is 12 residues. Germline loops: CDR1 MNHNY, CDR2 SVGAGI (reference sequence). For every subset, genomic DNA was evenly distributed across several immunoSEQ plates. Assay: immunoSEQ multiplex PCR; the TCRdb copy retains only in-frame clones and omits some. This sample has approximately 640,000 clones, with about 78% found just once. General observations from the study: The study found roughly 5.3% of naive CD4 clonotypes shared across a handful of donors.

Remarks on this clone: Antigen: not known.

The chain links TRBV6-6 to TRBJ2-5; TRBD1 matches at 7 bases. The sample comprised memory CD4+ T cells sorted from blood. Subset in this sample: CD45RA-negative fraction. The sequence was collected from a woman aged 30 to 39 in good health. The DNA of the CDR3 is TGTGCCAGCCGGGACAGACAAGAGACCCAGTACTTC. Its translation: CASRDRQETQYF.